Following are 19 T cell receptor beta chains from one sample sequenced in a study of sequential checkpoint blockade in melanoma. Treatment of the sample: randomized to nivolumab then ipilimumab (arm A) or the reverse (arm B). This table comes from immunoSEQ multiplex PCR, and its TCRdb copy is limited to in-frame clones, with some not included. The sample includes about 25,000 clones, roughly 80% of them seen just once. The sample was CD8+ T cells sorted from blood (inferred from file names), taken from a patient given nivolumab and ipilimumab in sequence. These receptors came from a human donor with melanoma.

This sequence joins TRBV27 and TRBJ1-2; 7 bases map to TRBD1. Unmatched junction bases numbered 5, after V lost 3 bases and J lost 7 bases. This CDR3 is built from 13 residues. Germline V gene sequence: CDR1 MNHEY, CDR2 SMNVEV (reference sequence). Here the CDR3 DNA reads TGTGCCAGCAGTTTTCGGCAGGGGGGTGGCTACACCTTC. Its translation is CASSFRQGGGYTF.

In its sample, this clone was seen a few times. The J gene is TRBJ2-2, the V gene TRBV9, with 10 positions matching TRBD1. The CDR3 runs 16 residues. The V segment lost 2 bases and the J segment 4 bases; nucleotides outside the gene matches: 5. The germline gives CDR1 SGDLS, CDR2 YYNGEE. The CDR3 region has the DNA TGTGCCAGCAGCGTCACCGGGACAGGGGTCACCGGGGAGCTGTTTTTT. The encoded protein is CASSVTGTGVTGELFF. Combining the CDR3 with reference TRBV9 and TRBJ2-2 gives the whole variable domain DSGVTQTPKHLITATGQRVTLRCSPRSGDLSVYWYQQSLDQGLQFLIQYYNGEERAKGNILERFSAQQFPDLHSELNLSSLELGDSALYFCASSVTGTGVTGELFFGEGSRLTVL.

In its sample, this clone ranks as medium-sized. V gene TRBV7-9 combines with J gene TRBJ2-2, with D perhaps matching TRBD2 (6 bases). The germline V and J ends were trimmed by 5 bases and 6 bases, with 13 bases remaining between them. Germline-derived CDR1 and CDR2 are SEHNR and FQNEAQ (reference sequence). The CDR3 runs 14 residues. CDR3 nucleotide sequence: TGTGCCAGCAGCGTGACTAGGGCACCCGGGGAGCTGTTTTTT. Protein sequence: CASSVTRAPGELFF.

In this sample, this clone turned up a few times. The chain uses TRBV5-1 and TRBJ2-5; D is unresolved. CDR1 and CDR2 from the germline V gene are SGHRS and YFSETQ. V shed 5 bases and J shed 1 base, with 9 bases lying between them. The CDR3 is 13 amino acids. The CDR3 spells CASREVLQETQYF. The CDR3 DNA sequence: TGCGCCAGCAGAGAGGTCCTCCAAGAGACCCAGTACTTC. Based on the CDR3 plus reference TRBV5-1 and TRBJ2-5, the full variable domain is KAGVTQTPRYLIKTRGQQVTLSCSPISGHRSVSWYQQTPGQGLQFLFEYFSETQRNKGNFPGRFSGRQFSNSRSEMNVSTLELGDSALYLCASREVLQETQYFGPGTRLLVL.

This sequence joins TRBV27 and TRBJ2-1; 9 bases agree with TRBD2. CDR1 is MNHEY and CDR2 is SMNVEV in the germline V gene (reference sequence). The CDR3 extends over 14 amino acids. V gave up 6 bases and J gave up 3 bases; unmatched junction bases: 3. The CDR3 coding sequence is TGTGCCAGCAGCATTAGCGGGGGCTACAATGAGCAGTTCTTC. Protein product: CASSISGGYNEQFF.

The chain combines TRBV13 with TRBJ1-5; the D is unclear. Trimming cost V 0 bases and J 7 bases, with 13 bases left between them. The germline V gene has CDR1 PRHDT and CDR2 FYEKMQ (reference sequence). The CDR3 loop spans 15 amino acids. The CDR3 bases are TGTGCCAGCAGCTTAGGCCGGGGTTCGGGGCAGCCCCAGCATTTT. Its protein product is CASSLGRGSGQPQHF.

The chain employs TRBV7-9 and TRBJ1-2; D gene unclear. The CDR3 length is 15 residues. With 1 base removed from V and 4 bases from J, the gap between germline ends came to 13 bases. Germline assignment: CDR1 SEHNR and CDR2 FQNEAQ (reference sequence). The CDR3 nucleotides read TGTGCCAGCAGCTTAGACGAGGGCGGACCCTATGGCTACACCTTC. It specifies CASSLDEGGPYGYTF.

This clone was seen more than once but under ten times. The chain carries TRBV6-5 and TRBJ2-7; TRBD2 matches at 11 bases. V lost 2 bases and J lost 8; bases outside the gene matches: 8. The CDR3 is made up of 15 amino acids. The germline gives CDR1 MNHEY, CDR2 SVGAGI. The CDR3 region is CASSYPTSGSVQQYF. CDR3 sequence (DNA): TGTGCCAGCAGTTACCCTACTAGCGGGAGTGTTCAGCAGTACTTC.

In this sample, this clone turned up once. The chain joins TRBV6-1 to TRBJ2-2, with a weak D call TRBD2 (6 bases). The CDR3 is 16 amino acids. Germline CDR1 and CDR2: MNHNS and SASEGT. V lost 3 bases and J lost 0, with 11 bases in between. This CDR3 is CASSDEPGANTGELFF. The CDR3 nucleotides read TGTGCCAGCAGTGATGAGCCGGGGGCGAACACCGGGGAGCTGTTTTTT.

The V call is TRBV6-5, the J call TRBJ1-4; possibly TRBD1 for D (5 bases). With 2 bases removed from V and 10 bases from J, the gap between germline ends came to 11 bases. The germline gives CDR1 MNHEY, CDR2 SVGAGI. The CDR3 length is 13 residues. CDR3 nucleotides: TGTGCCAGCAGTTACACCTCGGGGGGAAAACTGTTTTTT. Encoded protein: CASSYTSGGKLFF.

The chain has TRBV19 and TRBJ1-2, with a weak D call TRBD1 (5 bases). V gave up 4 bases and J gave up 3 bases, with 12 bases separating them. CDR3 length: 14 amino acids. CDR1 LNHDA and CDR2 SQIVND come from the germline V gene (reference sequence). CDR3 bases: TGTGCCAGTAGTACAGGGATGGAGTACTATGGCTACACCTTC. Protein product: CASSTGMEYYGYTF.

V gene TRBV29-1 combines with J gene TRBJ1-1, with a tentative D call TRBD1 (6 bases). Germline V gives CDR1 SQVTM, CDR2 ANQGSEA. This CDR3 spans 11 amino acids. V was shortened by 5 bases and J by 7 bases, with 11 bases between the two germline ends. DNA of the CDR3: TGCAGCGTTCCAGGACAGCTTGAAGCTTTCTTT. Translating it yields CSVPGQLEAFF.

The rearrangement joins TRBV4-3 to TRBJ1-1; weak D call: TRBD1 (6 bases). The length of the CDR3 is 15 residues. V was clipped by 0 bases and J by 1 base, with 9 bases between them. CDR1 LGHNA and CDR2 YSLEER come from the germline V gene. CDR3 in DNA: TGCGCCAGCAGCCAAGATTACAGGGCGAACACTGAAGCTTTCTTT. This sequence encodes CASSQDYRANTEAFF.

This clone was found once. The chain links TRBV5-4 to TRBJ2-7; maybe TRBD1 (5 bases). Looked up from germline, CDR1 is SGHNT and CDR2 is YYREEE (reference sequence). V was clipped by 4 bases and J by 2 bases, with 10 bases between them. CDR3 size: 13 residues. In nucleotides, the CDR3 is TGTGCCAGCAGCCACAGGCTTACCTACGAGCAGTACTTC. This gives the protein CASSHRLTYEQYF.

This chain connects TRBV5-6 to TRBJ2-1, with D perhaps matching TRBD1 (6 bases). CDR1 SGHDT and CDR2 YYEEEE come from the germline V gene. This CDR3 comprises 14 residues. The V and J ends lost 3 bases and 8 bases respectively, with 15 bases between them. CDR3 nucleotides: TGTGCCAGCAGCTGGGGGCAGGGGATCGATGAGCAGTTCTTC. This sequence encodes CASSWGQGIDEQFF.

CDR3 sequence (DNA): TGTGCCAGCAGTGAAGAGCGGGGGAGAGCCGATACGCAGTATTTT. Translating gives CASSEERGRADTQYF. The V and J genes are TRBV6-4 and TRBJ2-3; 8 bases align to TRBD2. V dropped 3 bases and J dropped 6; count of bases not matched to a gene: 8. Per the germline V gene, CDR1 is MRHNA and CDR2 is SNTAGT. The CDR3 is 15 residues long.

The chain combines TRBV5-6 with TRBJ1-6; TRBD1 matches 7 bases. J gave up 0 bases and V 3 bases, and 3 bases lay outside the gene matches. The CDR3 contains 16 residues. Germline CDR1 is SGHDT and CDR2 is YYEEEE. The CDR3 DNA is TGTGCCAGCAGCTCGACAGGGAGCTCCTATAATTCACCCCTCCACTTT. Amino acid sequence: CASSSTGSSYNSPLHF.

The chain couples TRBV4-1 to TRBJ2-3, with D perhaps matching TRBD2 (5 bases). Germline lookup yields CDR1 MGHRA and CDR2 YSYEKL. V lost 4 bases to trimming and J lost 0 bases, with 17 bases between them. This CDR3 region has 17 residues. DNA of the CDR3: TGCGCCAGCAGCCCGCGGGTCAGCGGTCCTAGCACAGATACGCAGTATTTT. It specifies CASSPRVSGPSTDTQYF.

The chain joins TRBV7-2 to TRBJ2-1, with 7 positions matching TRBD2. Looked up from germline, CDR1 is SGHTA and CDR2 is FQGNSA. The CDR3 is 15 amino acids. Trimming at V came to 3 bases and at J to 0 bases, leaving 2 bases not matched to a gene. CDR3 coding DNA: TGTGCCAGCAGCTTCCGGGACTACTCCTACAATGAGCAGTTCTTC. It translates to CASSFRDYSYNEQFF.